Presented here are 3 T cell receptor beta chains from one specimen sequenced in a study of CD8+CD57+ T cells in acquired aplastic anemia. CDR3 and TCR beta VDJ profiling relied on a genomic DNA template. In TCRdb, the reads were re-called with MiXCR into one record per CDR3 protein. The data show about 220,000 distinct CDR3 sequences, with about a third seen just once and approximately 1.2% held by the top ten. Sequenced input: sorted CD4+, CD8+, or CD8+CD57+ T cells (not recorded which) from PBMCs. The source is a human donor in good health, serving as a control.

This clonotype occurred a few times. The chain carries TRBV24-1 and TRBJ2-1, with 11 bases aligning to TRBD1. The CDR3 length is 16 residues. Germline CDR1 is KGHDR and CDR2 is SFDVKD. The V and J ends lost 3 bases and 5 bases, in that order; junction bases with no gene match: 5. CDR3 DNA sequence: TGTGCCACCAGTGATCCAGGGACAGGGGGTGACAATGAGCAGTTCTTC. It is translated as CATSDPGTGGDNEQFF.

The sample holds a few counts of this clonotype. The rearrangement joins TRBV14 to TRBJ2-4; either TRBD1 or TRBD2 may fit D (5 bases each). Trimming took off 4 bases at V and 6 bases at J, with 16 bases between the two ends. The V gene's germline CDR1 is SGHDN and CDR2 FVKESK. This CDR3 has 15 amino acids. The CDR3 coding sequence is TGTGCCAGCAGCCTTAAAACGGGACCAAGAAACATTCAGTACTTC. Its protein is CASSLKTGPRNIQYF.

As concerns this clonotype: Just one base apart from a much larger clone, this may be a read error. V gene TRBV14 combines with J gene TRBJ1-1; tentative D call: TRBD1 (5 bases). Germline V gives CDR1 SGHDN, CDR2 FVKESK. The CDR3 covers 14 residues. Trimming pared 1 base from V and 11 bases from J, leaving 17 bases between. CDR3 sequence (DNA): TGTGCCAGCAGCCAAGTAGGGACGGTAAGGGAGGCTTTCTTT. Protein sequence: CASSQVGTVREAFF.